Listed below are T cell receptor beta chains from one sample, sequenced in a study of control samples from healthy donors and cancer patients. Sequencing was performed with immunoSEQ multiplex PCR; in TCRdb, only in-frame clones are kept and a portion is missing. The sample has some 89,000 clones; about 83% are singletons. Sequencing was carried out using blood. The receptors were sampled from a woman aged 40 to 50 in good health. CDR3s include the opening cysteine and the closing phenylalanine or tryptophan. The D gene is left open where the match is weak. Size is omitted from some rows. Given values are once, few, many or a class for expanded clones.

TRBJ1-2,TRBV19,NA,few,CASSIEYEDRGYTF,TGTGCCAGTAGTATAGAGTACGAGGATCGTGGCTACACCTTC
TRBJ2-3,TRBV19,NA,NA,CASSILGSDTQYF,TGTGCCAGTAGTATCCTTGGTTCAGATACGCAGTATTTT
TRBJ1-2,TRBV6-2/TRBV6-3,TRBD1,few,CASSRTGGNYGYTF,TGTGCCAGCAGTCGAACAGGGGGTAACTATGGCTACACCTTC
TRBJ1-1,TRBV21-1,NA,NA,CASSKDREAFF,TGTGCCAGCAGCAAAGACAGGGAAGCTTTCTTT
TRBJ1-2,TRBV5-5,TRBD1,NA,CASSLAGQGRGYGYTF,TGTGCCAGCAGCTTGGCGGGACAGGGTAGGGGATATGGCTACACCTTC
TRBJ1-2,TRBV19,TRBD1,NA,CASSPDRASGYTF,TGTGCCAGTAGTCCGGACAGGGCTAGCGGCTACACCTTC
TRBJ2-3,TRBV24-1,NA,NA,CATSDSRVADTQYF,TGTGCCACCAGTGATTCCAGGGTGGCAGATACGCAGTATTTT
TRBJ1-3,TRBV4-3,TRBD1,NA,CASSQRTGGNTIYF,TGCGCCAGCAGCCAACGGACAGGAGGAAACACCATATATTTT
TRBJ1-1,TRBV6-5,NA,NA,CASSQSGTEAFF,TGTGCCAGCAGTCAGAGTGGCACTGAAGCTTTCTTT
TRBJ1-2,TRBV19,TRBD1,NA,CASYAVGGGYGYTF,TGTGCCAGTTACGCGGTAGGGGGCGGCTATGGCTACACCTTC
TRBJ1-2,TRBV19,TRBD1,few,CASTRGTDGSYYGYTF,TGTGCCAGTACGAGGGGGACAGATGGTTCCTACTATGGCTACACCTTC
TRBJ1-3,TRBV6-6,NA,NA,CASSYSSLRSGNTIYF,TGTGCCAGCAGTTACTCTAGCCTTCGCTCTGGAAACACCATATATTTT
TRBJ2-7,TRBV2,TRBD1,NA,CASMVRDRDSYEQYF,TGTGCCAGCATGGTTCGGGACAGGGACTCCTACGAGCAGTACTTC
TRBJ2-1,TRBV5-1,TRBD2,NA,CASSLYVAGGPNEQFF,TGCGCCAGCAGCTTGTATGTGGCGGGGGGGCCCAATGAGCAGTTCTTC
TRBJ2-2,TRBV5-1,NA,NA,CASSLTPANTGELFF,TGCGCCAGCAGCTTGACCCCGGCCAACACCGGGGAGCTGTTTTTT
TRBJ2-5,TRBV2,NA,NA,CASTFFGGETQYF,TGTGCCAGCACCTTCTTTGGTGGGGAGACCCAGTACTTC
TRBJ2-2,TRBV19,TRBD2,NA,CASSMDGGSGVAGELFF,TGTGCCAGTAGTATGGACGGGGGTAGCGGGGTGGCCGGGGAGCTGTTTTTT
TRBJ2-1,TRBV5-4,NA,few,CASSLALAVSYNEQFF,TGTGCCAGCAGCTTGGCACTAGCTGTATCCTACAATGAGCAGTTCTTC
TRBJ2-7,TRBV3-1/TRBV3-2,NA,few,CASSHVETPYEQYF,TGTGCCAGCAGCCATGTTGAGACGCCCTACGAGCAGTACTTC
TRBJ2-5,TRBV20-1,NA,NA,CSASGAQAGDFWETQYF,TGCAGTGCTAGTGGTGCTCAGGCAGGGGACTTCTGGGAGACCCAGTACTTC
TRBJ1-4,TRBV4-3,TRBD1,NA,CASSQSAGQGVFEKLFF,TGCGCCAGCAGCCAGTCGGCCGGACAGGGGGTTTTTGAAAAACTGTTTTTT
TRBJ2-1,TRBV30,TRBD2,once,CAWKLAGGETYNEQFF,TGTGCCTGGAAGCTAGCGGGGGGCGAAACCTACAATGAGCAGTTCTTC
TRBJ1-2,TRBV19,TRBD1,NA,CASSRDRVYGYTF,TGTGCCAGTAGTAGGGACAGGGTCTATGGCTACACCTTC
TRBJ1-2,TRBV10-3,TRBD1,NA,CAISESSGGRYGYTF,TGTGCCATCAGTGAGTCGTCAGGGGGCAGGTATGGCTACACCTTC
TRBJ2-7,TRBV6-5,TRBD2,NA,CASRFGGAYEQYF,TGTGCCAGCAGGTTCGGGGGGGCCTACGAGCAGTACTTC
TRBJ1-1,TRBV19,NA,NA,CATAEAARSTEAFF,TGTGCCACCGCGGAGGCCGCAAGAAGCACTGAAGCTTTCTTT
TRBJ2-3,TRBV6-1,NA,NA,CASSEEPWGTDTQYF,TGTGCCAGCAGTGAAGAGCCGTGGGGCACAGATACGCAGTATTTT
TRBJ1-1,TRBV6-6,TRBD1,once,CASSRTRQGLEIVFF,TGTGCCAGCAGCCGAACCAGACAGGGGCTTGAGATTGTTTTCTTT
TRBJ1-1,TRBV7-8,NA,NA,CASSRLMNTEAFF,TGTGCCAGCAGCCGGTTAATGAACACTGAAGCTTTCTTT
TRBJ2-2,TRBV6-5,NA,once,CASSYSMGENTGELFF,TGTGCCAGCAGTTACTCGATGGGGGAGAACACCGGGGAGCTGTTTTTT
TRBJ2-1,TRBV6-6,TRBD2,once,CASRRGGNNEQFF,TGTGCCAGCAGGCGGGGGGGAAACAATGAGCAGTTCTTC
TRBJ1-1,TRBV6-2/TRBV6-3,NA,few,CASSYSKNTEAFF,TGTGCCAGCAGTTACTCTAAGAACACTGAAGCTTTCTTT
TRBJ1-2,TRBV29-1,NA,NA,CSVARSGYGYTF,TGCAGCGTTGCAAGGTCGGGCTATGGCTACACCTTC
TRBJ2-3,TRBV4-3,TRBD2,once,CASSLGLAAHTDTQYF,TGCGCCAGCAGCCTCGGACTAGCGGCACACACAGATACGCAGTATTTT
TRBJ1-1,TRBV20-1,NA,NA,CSARAGTEAFF,TGCAGTGCTCGGGCCGGGACAGAAGCTTTCTTT
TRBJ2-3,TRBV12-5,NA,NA,CASGLVQWGSTDTQYF,TGTGCTAGTGGTTTGGTACAGTGGGGTAGCACAGATACGCAGTATTTT
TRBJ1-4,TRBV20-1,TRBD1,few,CSASQQGSRKLFF,TGCAGTGCTAGTCAACAGGGGAGTAGAAAACTGTTTTTT